This T cell receptor beta chain was recorded in a study of response to subunit inactivated influenza vaccine. This CDR3 has 13 amino acids. J was trimmed by 6 bases and V by 5 bases; bases with no gene match: 7. Germline CDR1 is SNHLY and CDR2 is FYNNEI. Overall study findings and caveats: Each seasonal flu vaccination may recruit only limited new T cells, authors suggested.

TCRdb ran MiXCR on the RT-PCR reads and lists one entry per CDR3 protein. Of about 480,000 distinct CDR3 sequences listed, 25% are singletons. A remark on this clonotype: Antigen: not known.

This specimen consisted of CD4+ T cells sorted from PBMCs, obtained more than 4 days after vaccination. The receptor was derived from a man in his forties or fifties who received an inactivated influenza vaccine. The genes are TRBV2 and TRBJ2-7, with 7 nucleotides matching TRBD1. CDR3 bases: TGTGCCAGCAGTCGACAGGGTATAAGCGAGCAGTACTTC. Translating it yields CASSRQGISEQYF.